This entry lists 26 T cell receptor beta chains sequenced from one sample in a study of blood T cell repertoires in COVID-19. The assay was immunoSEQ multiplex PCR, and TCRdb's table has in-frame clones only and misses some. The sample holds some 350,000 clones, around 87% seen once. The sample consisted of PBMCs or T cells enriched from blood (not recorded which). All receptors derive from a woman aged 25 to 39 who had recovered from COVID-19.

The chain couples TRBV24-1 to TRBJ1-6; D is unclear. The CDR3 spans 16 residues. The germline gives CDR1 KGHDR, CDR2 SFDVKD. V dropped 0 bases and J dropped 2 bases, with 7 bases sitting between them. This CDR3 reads CATSDLRRAYNSPLHF. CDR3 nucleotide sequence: TGTGCCACCAGTGATTTGCGGCGGGCCTATAATTCACCCCTCCACTTT.

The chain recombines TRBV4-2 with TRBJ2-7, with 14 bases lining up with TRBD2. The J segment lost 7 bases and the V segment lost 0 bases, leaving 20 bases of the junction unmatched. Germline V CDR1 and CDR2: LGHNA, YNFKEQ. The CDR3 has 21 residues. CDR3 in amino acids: CASSQESIGTSGGIFVGEQYF. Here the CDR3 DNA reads TGTGCCAGCAGCCAAGAATCTATAGGGACTAGCGGGGGTATTTTCGTGGGGGAGCAGTACTTC.

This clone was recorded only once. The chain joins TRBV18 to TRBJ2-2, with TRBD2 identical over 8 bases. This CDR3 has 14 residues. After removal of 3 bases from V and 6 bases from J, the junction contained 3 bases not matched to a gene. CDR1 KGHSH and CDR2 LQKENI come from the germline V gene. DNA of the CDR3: TGTGCCAGCTCACCGGCGGGAGGAGCCGGGGAGCTGTTTTTT. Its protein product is CASSPAGGAGELFF.

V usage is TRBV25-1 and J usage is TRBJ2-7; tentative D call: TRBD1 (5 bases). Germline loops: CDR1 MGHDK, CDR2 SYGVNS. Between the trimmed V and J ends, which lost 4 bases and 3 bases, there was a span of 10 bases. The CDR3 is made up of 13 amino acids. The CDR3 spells CASSVRADYEQYF. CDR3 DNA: TGTGCCAGCAGTGTCAGGGCCGACTACGAGCAGTACTTC.

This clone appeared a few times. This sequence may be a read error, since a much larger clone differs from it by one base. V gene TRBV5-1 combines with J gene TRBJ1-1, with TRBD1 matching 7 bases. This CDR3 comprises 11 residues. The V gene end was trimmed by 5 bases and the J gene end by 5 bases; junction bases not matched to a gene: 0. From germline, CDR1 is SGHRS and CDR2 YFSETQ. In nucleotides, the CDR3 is TGCGCCAGCAGACAGGGGACTGAAGCTTTCTTT. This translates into CASRQGTEAFF.

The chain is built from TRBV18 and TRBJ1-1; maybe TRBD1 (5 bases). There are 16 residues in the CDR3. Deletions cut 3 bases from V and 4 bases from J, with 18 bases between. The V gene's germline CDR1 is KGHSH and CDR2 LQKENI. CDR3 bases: TGTGCCAGCTCACCTAAGGGACCGGGGGTCGGCACTGAAGCTTTCTTT. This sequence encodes CASSPKGPGVGTEAFF.

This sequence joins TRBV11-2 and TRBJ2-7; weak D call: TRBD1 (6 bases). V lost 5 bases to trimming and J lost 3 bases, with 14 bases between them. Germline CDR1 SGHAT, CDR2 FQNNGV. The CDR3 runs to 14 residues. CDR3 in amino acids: CASSLLTGSYEQYF. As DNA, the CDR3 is TGTGCCAGCAGCCTCTTGACAGGTAGCTACGAGCAGTACTTC.

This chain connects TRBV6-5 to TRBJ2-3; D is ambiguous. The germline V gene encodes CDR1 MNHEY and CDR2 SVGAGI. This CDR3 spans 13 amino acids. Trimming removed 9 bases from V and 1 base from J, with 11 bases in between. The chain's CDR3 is CASRILRTDTQYF. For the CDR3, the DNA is TGTGCCAGTAGAATTCTCCGCACAGATACGCAGTATTTT.

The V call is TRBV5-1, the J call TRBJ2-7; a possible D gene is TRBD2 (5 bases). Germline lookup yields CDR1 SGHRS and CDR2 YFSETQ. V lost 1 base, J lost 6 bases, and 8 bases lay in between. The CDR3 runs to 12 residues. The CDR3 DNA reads TGCGCCAGCAGCTTGCGCGGGCTCGAGCAGTACTTC. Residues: CASSLRGLEQYF.

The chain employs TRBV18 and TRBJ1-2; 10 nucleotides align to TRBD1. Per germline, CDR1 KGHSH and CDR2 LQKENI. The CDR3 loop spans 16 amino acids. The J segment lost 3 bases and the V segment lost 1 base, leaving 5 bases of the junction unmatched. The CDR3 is CASSPRRTGGDYGYTF. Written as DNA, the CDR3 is TGTGCCAGCTCACCACGTCGGACAGGGGGGGACTATGGCTACACCTTC.

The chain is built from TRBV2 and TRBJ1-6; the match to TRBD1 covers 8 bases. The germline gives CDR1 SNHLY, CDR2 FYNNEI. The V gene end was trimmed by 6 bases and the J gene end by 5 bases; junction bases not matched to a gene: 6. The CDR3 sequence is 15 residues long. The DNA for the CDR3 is TGTGCCAGCAGAGGACAGGGAAGCAATAATTCACCCCTCCACTTT. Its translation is CASRGQGSNNSPLHF.

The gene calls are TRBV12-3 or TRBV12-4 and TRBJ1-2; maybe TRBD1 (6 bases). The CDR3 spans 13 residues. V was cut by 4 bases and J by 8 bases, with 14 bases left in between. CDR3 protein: CASSYRESEGYTF. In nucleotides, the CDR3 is TGTGCCAGCAGTTACAGGGAATCGGAAGGCTACACCTTC.

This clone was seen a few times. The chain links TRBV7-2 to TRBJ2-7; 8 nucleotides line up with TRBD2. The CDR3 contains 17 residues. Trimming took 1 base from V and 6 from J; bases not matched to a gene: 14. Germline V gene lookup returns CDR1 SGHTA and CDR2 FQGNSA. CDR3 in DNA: TGTGCCAGCAGCTTAGAATTCGGGGGGGGCTCGGTTCGCGAGCAGTACTTC. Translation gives CASSLEFGGGSVREQYF.

DNA of the CDR3: TGCGCCAGCAGTCAATCCACCTCCTTACGGGAGGGGGCTGAAGCTTTCTTT. Amino acid sequence: CASSQSTSLREGAEAFF. The V and J genes are TRBV23-1 and TRBJ1-1, with a tentative D call TRBD1 (6 bases). TRBV23-1 is designated an ORF whose function remains uncertain. V lost 0 bases, J lost 6 bases, and 20 bases lay in between. The CDR3 covers 17 residues.

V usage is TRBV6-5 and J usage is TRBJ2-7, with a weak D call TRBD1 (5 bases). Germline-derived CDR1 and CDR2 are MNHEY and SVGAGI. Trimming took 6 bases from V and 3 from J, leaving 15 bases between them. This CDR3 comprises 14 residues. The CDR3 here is CASRKGAGYYEQYF. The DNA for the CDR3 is TGTGCCAGCAGAAAAGGGGCCGGCTACTACGAGCAGTACTTC.

CDR3 bases: TGTGCCAGCAGTGAATACCGGGGGGGGCTGAGCGAAGAAGAAAAACTGTTTTTT. Translating gives CASSEYRGGLSEEEKLFF. The rearrangement links TRBV6-1 to TRBJ1-4, with a weak D call TRBD1 (6 bases). V lost 2 bases and J lost 8, with 24 bases in between. The CDR3 covers 18 residues. The V gene's germline CDR1 is MNHNS and CDR2 SASEGT.

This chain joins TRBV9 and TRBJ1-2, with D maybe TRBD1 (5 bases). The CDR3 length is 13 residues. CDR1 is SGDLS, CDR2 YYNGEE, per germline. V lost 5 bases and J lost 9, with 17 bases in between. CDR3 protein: CASRGLGSQSYTF. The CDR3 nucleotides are TGTGCCAGCAGGGGGCTAGGCTCACAGAGCTACACCTTC.

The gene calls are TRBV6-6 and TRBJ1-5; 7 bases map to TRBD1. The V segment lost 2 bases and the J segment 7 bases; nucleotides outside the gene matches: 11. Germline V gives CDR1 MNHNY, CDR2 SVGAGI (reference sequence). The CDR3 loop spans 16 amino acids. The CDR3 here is CASSYVRGLLAQPQHF. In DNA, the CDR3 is TGTGCCAGCAGTTACGTAAGGGGGCTTTTGGCGCAGCCCCAGCATTTT.

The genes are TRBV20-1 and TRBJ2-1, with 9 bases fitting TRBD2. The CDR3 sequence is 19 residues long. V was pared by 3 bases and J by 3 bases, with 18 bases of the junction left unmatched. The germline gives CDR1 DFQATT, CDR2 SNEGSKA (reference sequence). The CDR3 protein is CSASRGLAANSWDYNEQFF. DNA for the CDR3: TGCAGTGCTAGTAGGGGACTAGCTGCCAACTCCTGGGACTACAATGAGCAGTTCTTC.

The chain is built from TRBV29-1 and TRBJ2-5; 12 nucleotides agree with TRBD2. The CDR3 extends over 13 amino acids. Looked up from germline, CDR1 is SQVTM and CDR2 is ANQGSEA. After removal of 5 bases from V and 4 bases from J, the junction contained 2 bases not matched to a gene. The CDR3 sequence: CSVLTSGGETQYF. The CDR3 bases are TGCAGCGTTCTGACTAGCGGGGGAGAGACCCAGTACTTC.

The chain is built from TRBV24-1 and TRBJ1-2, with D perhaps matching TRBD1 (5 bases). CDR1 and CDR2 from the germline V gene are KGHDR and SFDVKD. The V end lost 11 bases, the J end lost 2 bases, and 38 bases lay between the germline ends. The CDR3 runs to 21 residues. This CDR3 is CASHTDRKYGRLPMGNYGYTF. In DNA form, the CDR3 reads TGTGCCAGCCACACTGACAGAAAATATGGGCGACTTCCGATGGGCAACTATGGCTACACCTTC.

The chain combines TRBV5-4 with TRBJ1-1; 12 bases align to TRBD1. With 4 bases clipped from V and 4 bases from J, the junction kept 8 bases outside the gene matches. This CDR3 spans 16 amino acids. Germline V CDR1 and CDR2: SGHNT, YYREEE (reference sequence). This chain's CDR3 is CASSTKRDRGPTEAFF. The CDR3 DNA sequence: TGTGCCAGCAGCACCAAACGGGACAGGGGGCCCACTGAAGCTTTCTTT.

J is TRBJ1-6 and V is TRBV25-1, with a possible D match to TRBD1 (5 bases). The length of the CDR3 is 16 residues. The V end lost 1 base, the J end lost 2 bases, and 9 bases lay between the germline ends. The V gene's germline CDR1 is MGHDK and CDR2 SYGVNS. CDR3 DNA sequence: TGTGCCAGCAGTGAATTTGGGGCAGCCTATAATTCACCCCTCCACTTT. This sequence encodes CASSEFGAAYNSPLHF.

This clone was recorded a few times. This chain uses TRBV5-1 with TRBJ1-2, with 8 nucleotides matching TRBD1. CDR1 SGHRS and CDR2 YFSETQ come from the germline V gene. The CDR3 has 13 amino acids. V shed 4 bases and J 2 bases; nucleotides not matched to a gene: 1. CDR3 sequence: CASSRDRNYGYTF. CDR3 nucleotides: TGCGCCAGCAGCCGGGACAGGAACTATGGCTACACCTTC.

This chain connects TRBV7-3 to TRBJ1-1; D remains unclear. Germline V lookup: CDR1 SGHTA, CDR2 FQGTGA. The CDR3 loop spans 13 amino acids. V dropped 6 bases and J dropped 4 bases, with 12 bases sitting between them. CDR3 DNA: TGTGCCAGCAGTATTGTAGTCGGCACTGAAGCTTTCTTT. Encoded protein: CASSIVVGTEAFF.

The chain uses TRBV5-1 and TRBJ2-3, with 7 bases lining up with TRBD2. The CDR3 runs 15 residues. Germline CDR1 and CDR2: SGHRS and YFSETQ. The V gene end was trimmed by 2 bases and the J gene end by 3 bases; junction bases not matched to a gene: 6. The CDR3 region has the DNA TGCGCCAGCAGCTTTCAAGGTAGCGGGACAGATACGCAGTATTTT. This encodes CASSFQGSGTDTQYF.